This T cell receptor beta chain came from a study of blood T cell repertoires in COVID-19. On the study more broadly: Material from acute and convalescent COVID-19 was sourced from the United States, Italy and Spain. The cDNA or gDNA used as material had been derived from T cells, B-cell-depleted T cells, or PBMCs.

TCRdb keeps only in-frame clones here, not all; method: immunoSEQ multiplex PCR. The data show around 140,000 clones, 80% to 90% seen once. The CDR3 spans 15 residues. Germline CDR1 is SEHNR and CDR2 is FQNEAQ (reference sequence). V lost 0 bases and J 1 base, leaving 9 bases between the germline ends. The sequenced material came from peripheral blood. The chain recombines TRBV7-9 with TRBJ1-1; D perhaps matches TRBD1 (6 bases). This sequence was found in a man aged 60-69 years with active or convalescent COVID-19. The chain's CDR3 is CASSLARQANTEAFF. As DNA, the CDR3 is TGTGCCAGCAGCTTAGCGCGACAGGCGAACACTGAAGCTTTCTTT.